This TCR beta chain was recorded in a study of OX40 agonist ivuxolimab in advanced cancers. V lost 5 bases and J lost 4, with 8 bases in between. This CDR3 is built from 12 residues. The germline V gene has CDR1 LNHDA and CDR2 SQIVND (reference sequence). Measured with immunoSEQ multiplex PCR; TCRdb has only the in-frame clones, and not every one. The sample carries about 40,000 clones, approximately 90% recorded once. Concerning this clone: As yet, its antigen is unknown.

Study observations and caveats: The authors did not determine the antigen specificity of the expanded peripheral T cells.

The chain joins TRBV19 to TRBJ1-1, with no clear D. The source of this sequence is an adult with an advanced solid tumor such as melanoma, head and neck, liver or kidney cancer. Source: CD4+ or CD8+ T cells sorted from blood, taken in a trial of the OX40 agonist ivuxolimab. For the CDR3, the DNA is TGTGCCAGTAGTCGGTACGGCACTGAAGCTTTCTTT. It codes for CASSRYGTEAFF.